This TCR beta chain stems from a study of blood T cell repertoires in COVID-19. Study in general: The study drew acute and convalescent COVID-19 samples from the United States, Italy and Spain. T cells, B-cell-depleted T cells, or PBMCs supplied cDNA or gDNA.

The germline CDR1 and CDR2 sequences are MNHEY and SVGAGI. The V gene end was trimmed by 5 bases and the J gene end by 5 bases; junction bases not matched to a gene: 3. This CDR3 has 14 residues. Authors' processing steps: Reference gene primers were amplified, and this amplification served to estimate nucleated cell counts. Sequencing used immunoSEQ multiplex PCR; TCRdb keeps in-frame clones, though not all of them. The V and J calls and clone size come from that table; D and trimming were worked out from the DNA. The repertoire consists of some 130,000 clones, with approximately 85% occurring once and the leading ten covering 3.5% to 5%.

The chain uses TRBV6-5 and TRBJ1-6, with 7 positions matching TRBD1. Sequencing input: peripheral blood. This TCR was sampled from a human donor in a cohort sampled during active COVID-19. The CDR3 DNA reads as TGTGCCAGCAGTCCGGGACAGAATAATTCACCCCTCCACTTT. Translation gives CASSPGQNNSPLHF.